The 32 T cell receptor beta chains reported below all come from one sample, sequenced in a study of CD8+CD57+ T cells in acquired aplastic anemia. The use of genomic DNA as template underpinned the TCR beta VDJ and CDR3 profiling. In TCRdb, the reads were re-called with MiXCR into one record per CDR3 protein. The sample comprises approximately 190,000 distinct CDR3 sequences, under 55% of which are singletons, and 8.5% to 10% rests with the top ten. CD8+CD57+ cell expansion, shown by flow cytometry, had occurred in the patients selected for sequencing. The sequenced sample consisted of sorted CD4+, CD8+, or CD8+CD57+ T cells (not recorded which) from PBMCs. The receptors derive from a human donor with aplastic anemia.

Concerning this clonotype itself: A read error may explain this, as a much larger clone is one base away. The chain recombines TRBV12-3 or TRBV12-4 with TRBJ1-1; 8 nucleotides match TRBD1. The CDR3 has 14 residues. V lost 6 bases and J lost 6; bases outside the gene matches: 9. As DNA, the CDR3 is TGTGCCAGCAGCCGACAGGGGTGGGTCCCTGAAGCTTTCTTT. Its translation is CASSRQGWVPEAFF.

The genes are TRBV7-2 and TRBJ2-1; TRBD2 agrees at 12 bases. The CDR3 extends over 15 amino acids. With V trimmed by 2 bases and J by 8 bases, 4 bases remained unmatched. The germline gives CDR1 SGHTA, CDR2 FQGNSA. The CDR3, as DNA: TGTGCCAGCAGCTTATCGACTAGCGGGGGACATGAGCAGTTCTTC. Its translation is CASSLSTSGGHEQFF.

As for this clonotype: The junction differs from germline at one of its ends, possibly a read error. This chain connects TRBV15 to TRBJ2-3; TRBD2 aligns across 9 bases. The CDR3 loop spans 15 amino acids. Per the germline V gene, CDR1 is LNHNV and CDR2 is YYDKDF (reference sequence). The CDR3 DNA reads TGCGCCACCAACAGAGTAGGGCGGGGGGGAGATACGCAGTATTTT. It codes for CATNRVGRGGDTQYF.

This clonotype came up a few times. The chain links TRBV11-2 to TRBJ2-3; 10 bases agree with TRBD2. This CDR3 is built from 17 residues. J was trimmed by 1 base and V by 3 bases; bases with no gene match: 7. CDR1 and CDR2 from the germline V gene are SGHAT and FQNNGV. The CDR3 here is CASSFLPAGGRTDTQYF. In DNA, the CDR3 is TGTGCCAGCAGCTTTCTTCCAGCGGGAGGGCGCACAGATACGCAGTATTTT.

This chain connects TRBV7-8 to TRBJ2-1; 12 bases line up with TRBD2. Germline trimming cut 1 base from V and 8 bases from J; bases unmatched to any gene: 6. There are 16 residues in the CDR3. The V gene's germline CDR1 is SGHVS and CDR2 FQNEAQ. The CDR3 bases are TGTGCCAGCAGCTTAGGGGCTAGCGGGGGGGCGTATGAGCAGTTCTTC. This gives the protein CASSLGASGGAYEQFF. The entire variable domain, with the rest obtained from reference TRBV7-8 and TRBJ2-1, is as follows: GAGVSQSPRYKVAKRGQDVALRCDPISGHVSLFWYQQALGQGPEFLTYFQNEAQLDKSGLPSDRFFAERPEGSVSTLKIQRTQQEDSAVYLCASSLGASGGAYEQFFGPGTRLTVL.

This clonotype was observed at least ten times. The CDR3 sequence: CSAIRTSGSTDTQYF. DNA for the CDR3: TGCAGTGCTATTCGGACTAGCGGGAGCACAGATACGCAGTATTTT. The chain uses TRBV20-1 and TRBJ2-3; the match to TRBD2 covers 11 bases. This CDR3 comprises 15 residues. V gave up 4 bases and J gave up 0 bases; unmatched junction bases: 3. Germline loops: CDR1 DFQATT, CDR2 SNEGSKA (reference sequence).

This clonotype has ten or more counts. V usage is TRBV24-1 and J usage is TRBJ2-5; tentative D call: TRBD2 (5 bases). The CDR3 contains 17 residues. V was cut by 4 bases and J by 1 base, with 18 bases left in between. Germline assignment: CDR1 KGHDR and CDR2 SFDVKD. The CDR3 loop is CATSELSGWPLQETQYF. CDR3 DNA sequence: TGTGCCACCAGTGAACTGAGCGGATGGCCTCTCCAAGAGACCCAGTACTTC.

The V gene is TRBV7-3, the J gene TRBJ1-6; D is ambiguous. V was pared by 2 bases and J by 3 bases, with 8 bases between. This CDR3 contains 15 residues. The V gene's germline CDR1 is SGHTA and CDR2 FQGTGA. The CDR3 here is CASSLDTDYNSPLHF. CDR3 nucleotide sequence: TGTGCCAGCAGCTTAGACACGGACTATAATTCACCCCTCCACTTT.

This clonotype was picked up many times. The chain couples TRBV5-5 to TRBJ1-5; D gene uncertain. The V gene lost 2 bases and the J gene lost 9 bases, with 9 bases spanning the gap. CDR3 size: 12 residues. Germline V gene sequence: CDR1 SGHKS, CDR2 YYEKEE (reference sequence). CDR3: CASSFYFPPQHF. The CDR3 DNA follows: TGTGCCAGCAGCTTTTACTTTCCGCCCCAGCATTTT.

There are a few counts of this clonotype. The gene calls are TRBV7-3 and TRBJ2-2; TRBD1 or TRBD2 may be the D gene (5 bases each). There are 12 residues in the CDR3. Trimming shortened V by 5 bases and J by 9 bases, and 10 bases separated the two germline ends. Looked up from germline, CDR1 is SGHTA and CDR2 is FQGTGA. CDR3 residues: CASSRDDRELFF. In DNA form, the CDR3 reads TGTGCCAGCAGCCGGGACGACCGGGAGCTGTTTTTT.

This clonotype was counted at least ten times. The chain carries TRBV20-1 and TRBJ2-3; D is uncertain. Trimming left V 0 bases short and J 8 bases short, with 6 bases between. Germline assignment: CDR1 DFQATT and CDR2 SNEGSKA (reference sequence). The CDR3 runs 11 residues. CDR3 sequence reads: CSARDNPTQYF. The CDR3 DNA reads TGCAGTGCTAGAGATAATCCTACGCAGTATTTT.

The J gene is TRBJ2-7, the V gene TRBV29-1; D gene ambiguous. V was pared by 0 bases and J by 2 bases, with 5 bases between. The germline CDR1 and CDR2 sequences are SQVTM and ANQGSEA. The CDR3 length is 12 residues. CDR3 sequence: CSVEDGAYEQYF. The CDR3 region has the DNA TGCAGCGTTGAAGACGGAGCCTACGAGCAGTACTTC.

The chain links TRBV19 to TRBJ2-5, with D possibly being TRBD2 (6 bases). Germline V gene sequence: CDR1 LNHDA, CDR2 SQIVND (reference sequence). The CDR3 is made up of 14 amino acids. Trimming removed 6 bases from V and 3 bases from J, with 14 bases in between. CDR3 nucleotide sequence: TGTGCCAGTAGCACTAGACTAGGTGAAGAGACCCAGTACTTC. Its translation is CASSTRLGEETQYF.

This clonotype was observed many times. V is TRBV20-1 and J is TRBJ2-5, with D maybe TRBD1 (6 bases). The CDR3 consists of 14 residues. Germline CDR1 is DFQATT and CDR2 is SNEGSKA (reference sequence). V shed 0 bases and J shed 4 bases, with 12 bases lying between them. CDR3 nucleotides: TGCAGTGCTAGAGATTCTGGGGGCCCAGAGACCCAGTACTTC. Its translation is CSARDSGGPETQYF.

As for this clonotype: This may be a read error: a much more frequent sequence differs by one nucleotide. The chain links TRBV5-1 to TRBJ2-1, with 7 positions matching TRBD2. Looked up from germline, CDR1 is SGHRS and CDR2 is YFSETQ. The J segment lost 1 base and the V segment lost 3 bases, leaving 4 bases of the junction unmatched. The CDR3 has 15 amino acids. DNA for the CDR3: TGCGCCAGCAGCTGGGACGGGGGGTCCTACAATGAGCAGTTCTTC. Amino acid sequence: CASSWDGGSYNEQFF. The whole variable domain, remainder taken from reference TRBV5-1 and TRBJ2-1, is KAGVTQTPRYLIKTRGQQVTLSCSPISGHRSVSWYQQTPGQGLQFLFEYFSETQRNKGNFPGRFSGRQFSNSRSEMNVSTLELGDSALYLCASSWDGGSYNEQFFGPGTRLTVL.

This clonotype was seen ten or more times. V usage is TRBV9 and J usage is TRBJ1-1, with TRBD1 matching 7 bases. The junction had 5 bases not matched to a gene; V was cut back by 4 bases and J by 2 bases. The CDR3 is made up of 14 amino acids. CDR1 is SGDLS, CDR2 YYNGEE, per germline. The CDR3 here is CASSPGGGNTEAFF. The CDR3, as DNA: TGTGCCAGCAGCCCAGGGGGAGGTAACACTGAAGCTTTCTTT.

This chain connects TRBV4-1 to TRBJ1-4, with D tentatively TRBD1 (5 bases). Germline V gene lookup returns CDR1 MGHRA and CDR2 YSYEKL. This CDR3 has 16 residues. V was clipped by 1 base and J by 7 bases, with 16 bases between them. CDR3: CASSQVRGPGGEKLFF. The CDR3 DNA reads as TGCGCCAGCAGCCAAGTTCGGGGCCCCGGAGGTGAAAAACTGTTTTTT.

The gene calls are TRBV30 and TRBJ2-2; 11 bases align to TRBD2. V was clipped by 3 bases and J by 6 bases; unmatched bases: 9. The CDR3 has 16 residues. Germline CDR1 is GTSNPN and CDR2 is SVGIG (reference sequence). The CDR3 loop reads CAWRPVGTSGPGELFF. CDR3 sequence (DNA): TGTGCCTGGAGACCGGTGGGGACTAGCGGTCCCGGGGAGCTGTTTTTT.

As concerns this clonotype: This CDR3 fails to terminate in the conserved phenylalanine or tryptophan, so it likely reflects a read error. CDR3 amino acids: CASSGAYSPLHS. DNA for the CDR3: TGCGCCAGCAGTGGCGCGTATTCACCCCTCCACTCT. The rearrangement uses TRBV10-1 and TRBJ1-6; no clear D. Trimming removed 4 bases from V and 8 bases from J, with 6 bases in between. Germline CDR1 and CDR2: WNHNN and SYGVQD (reference sequence). The CDR3 has 12 residues.

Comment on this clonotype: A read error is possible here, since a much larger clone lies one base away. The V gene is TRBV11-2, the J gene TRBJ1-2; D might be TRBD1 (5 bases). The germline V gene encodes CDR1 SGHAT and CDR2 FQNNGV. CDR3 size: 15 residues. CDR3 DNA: TGTGCCAGCGGCTTAGGGAGGGACGTAGAGTATGGCTACACCTTC. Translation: CASGLGRDVEYGYTF.

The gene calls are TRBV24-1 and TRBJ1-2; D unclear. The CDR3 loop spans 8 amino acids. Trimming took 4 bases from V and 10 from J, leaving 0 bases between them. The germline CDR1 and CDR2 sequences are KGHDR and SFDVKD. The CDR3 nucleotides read TGTGCCACCAGTGACTACACCTTC. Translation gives CATSDYTF.

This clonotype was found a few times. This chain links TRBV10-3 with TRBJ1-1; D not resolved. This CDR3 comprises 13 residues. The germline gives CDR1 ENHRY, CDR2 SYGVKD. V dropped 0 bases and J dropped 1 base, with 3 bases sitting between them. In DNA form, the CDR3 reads TGTGCCATCAGTGAGTCGAAGAACACTGAAGCTTTCTTT. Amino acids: CAISESKNTEAFF.

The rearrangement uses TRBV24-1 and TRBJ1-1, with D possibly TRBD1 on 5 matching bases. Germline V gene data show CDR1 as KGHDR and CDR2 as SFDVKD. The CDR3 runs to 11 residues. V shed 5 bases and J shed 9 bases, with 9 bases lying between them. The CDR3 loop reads CATSAAGKAFF. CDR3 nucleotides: TGTGCCACCAGTGCGGCAGGGAAAGCTTTCTTT.

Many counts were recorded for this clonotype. The CDR3 reads CASSLVDQGFYEQYF. The CDR3 bases are TGTGCCAGCAGCTTAGTAGACCAAGGGTTTTACGAGCAGTACTTC. The genes are TRBV7-2 and TRBJ2-7; no reliable D call. The CDR3 has 15 amino acids. Trimming took 1 base from V and 4 from J, leaving 14 bases between them. Per the germline V gene, CDR1 is SGHTA and CDR2 is FQGNSA.

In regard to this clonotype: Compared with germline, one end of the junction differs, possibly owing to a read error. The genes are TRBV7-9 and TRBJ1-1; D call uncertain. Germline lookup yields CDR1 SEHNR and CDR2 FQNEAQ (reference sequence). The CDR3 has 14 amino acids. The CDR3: CASSFDPLNTEASF. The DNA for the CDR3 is TGTGCCAGCAGCTTCGACCCGTTGAACACTGAAGCTTCCTTT. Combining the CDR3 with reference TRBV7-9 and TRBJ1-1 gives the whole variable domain DTGVSQNPRHKITKRGQNVTFRCDPISEHNRLYWYRQTLGQGPEFLTYFQNEAQLEKSRLLSDRFSAERPKGSFSTLEIQRTEQGDSAMYLCASSFDPLNTEASFGQGTRLTVV.

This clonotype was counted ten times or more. CDR3 amino acids: CASSLGPRQGLLGEQYF. In DNA, the CDR3 is TGTGCCAGCAGCTTAGGCCCCCGCCAGGGACTCCTAGGCGAGCAGTACTTC. The chain has TRBV7-2 and TRBJ2-7, with D possibly matching TRBD2 (6 bases). Trimming took 1 base from V and 6 from J, leaving 22 bases between them. Germline V gene lookup returns CDR1 SGHTA and CDR2 FQGNSA. This CDR3 has 17 residues.

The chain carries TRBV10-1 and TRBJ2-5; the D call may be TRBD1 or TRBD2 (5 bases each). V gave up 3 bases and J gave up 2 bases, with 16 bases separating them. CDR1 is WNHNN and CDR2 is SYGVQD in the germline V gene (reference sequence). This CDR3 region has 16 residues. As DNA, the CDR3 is TGCGCCAGCAGTGACATCGGGGACCGATTACAAGAGACCCAGTACTTC. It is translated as CASSDIGDRLQETQYF.

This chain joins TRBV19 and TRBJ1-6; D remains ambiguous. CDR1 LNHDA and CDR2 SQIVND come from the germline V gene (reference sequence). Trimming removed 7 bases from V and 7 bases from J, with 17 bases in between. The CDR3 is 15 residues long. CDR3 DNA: TGTGCCAGTAAGTTGTACAGCCTTGGGAATTCACCCCTCCACTTT. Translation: CASKLYSLGNSPLHF.

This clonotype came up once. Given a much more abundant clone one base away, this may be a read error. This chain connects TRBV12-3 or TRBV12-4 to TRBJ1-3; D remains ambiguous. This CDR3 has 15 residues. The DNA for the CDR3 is TGTGCCAGCAGTGGCAGGACCTTCTCTGAAAACACCATATATTTT. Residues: CASSGRTFSENTIYF.

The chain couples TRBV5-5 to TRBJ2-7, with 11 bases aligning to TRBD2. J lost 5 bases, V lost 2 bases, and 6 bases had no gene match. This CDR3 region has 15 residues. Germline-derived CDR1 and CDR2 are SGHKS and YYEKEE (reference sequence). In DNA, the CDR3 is TGTGCCAGCAGCTTCCGTAGCGGGAGGGCCGACGAGCAGTACTTC. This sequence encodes CASSFRSGRADEQYF.

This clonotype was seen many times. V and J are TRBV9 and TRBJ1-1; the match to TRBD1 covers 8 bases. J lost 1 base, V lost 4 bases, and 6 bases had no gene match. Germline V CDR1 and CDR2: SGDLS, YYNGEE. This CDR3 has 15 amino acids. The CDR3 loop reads CASSPQTGANTEAFF. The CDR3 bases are TGTGCCAGCAGCCCACAGACAGGGGCGAACACTGAAGCTTTCTTT.

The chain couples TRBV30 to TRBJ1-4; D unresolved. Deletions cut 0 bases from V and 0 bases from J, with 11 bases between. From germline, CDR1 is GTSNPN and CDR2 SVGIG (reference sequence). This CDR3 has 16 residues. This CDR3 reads CAWSVARTATNEKLFF. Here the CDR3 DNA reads TGTGCCTGGAGTGTGGCCCGGACTGCAACTAATGAAAAACTGTTTTTT. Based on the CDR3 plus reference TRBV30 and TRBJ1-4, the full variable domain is SQTIHQWPATLVQPVGSPLSLECTVEGTSNPNLYWYRQAAGRGLQLLFYSVGIGQISSEVPQNLSASRPQDRQFILSSKKLLLSDSGFYLCAWSVARTATNEKLFFGSGTQLSVL.